Below are 21 T cell receptor beta chains sequenced from a single sample in a study of blood T cell repertoires in COVID-19. Generated by immunoSEQ multiplex PCR, the TCRdb table keeps only in-frame clones and is missing some. The data show 400,000 or so clones, approximately 89% seen once. The sample comprised peripheral blood. These receptors all stem from a woman between 40 and 50 years old with COVID-19, enrolled during active disease.

The V call is TRBV15, the J call TRBJ1-2; TRBD1 matches 7 bases. Unmatched junction bases numbered 12, after V lost 0 bases and J lost 8 bases. The germline gives CDR1 LNHNV, CDR2 YYDKDF (reference sequence). This CDR3 region has 16 residues. The CDR3 DNA follows: TGTGCCACCAGCAGAGATCTCCTGACAGGGACAAACGGCTACACCTTC. Its protein is CATSRDLLTGTNGYTF.

As to this clone: This sample also contains other DNA sequences that code for the same CDR3. The chain couples TRBV7-2 to TRBJ1-2, with 11 bases identical to TRBD1. CDR1 SGHTA and CDR2 FQGNSA come from the germline V gene. V lost 3 bases, J lost 2 bases, and 2 bases stayed unmatched. CDR3 length: 15 amino acids. CDR3 bases: TGTGCCAGCAGCTTTGGACAGGGGGCAAACTATGGCTACACCTTC. It translates to CASSFGQGANYGYTF.

In this sample, this clone turned up once. The chain combines TRBV5-1 with TRBJ2-2, with 10 bases identical to TRBD1. The junction had 8 bases not matched to a gene; V was cut back by 5 bases and J by 7 bases. The germline gives CDR1 SGHRS, CDR2 YFSETQ. The CDR3 covers 15 residues. The CDR3 DNA sequence: TGCGCCAGCAGGGAGGACAGGGGGGCCGGCGGGGAGCTGTTTTTT. Its translation: CASREDRGAGGELFF. The complete variable domain, with remaining parts taken from reference TRBV5-1 and TRBJ2-2, reads KAGVTQTPRYLIKTRGQQVTLSCSPISGHRSVSWYQQTPGQGLQFLFEYFSETQRNKGNFPGRFSGRQFSNSRSEMNVSTLELGDSALYLCASREDRGAGGELFFGEGSRLTVL.

The chain employs TRBV5-4 and TRBJ2-1, with TRBD1 identical over 8 bases. This CDR3 contains 14 residues. V trimming: 4 bases; J trimming: 3 bases; junction bases outside the gene matches: 3. Germline CDR1 is SGHNT and CDR2 is YYREEE (reference sequence). CDR3 coding DNA: TGTGCCAGCAGCGGAGGACAGGGCTACAATGAGCAGTTCTTC. It translates to CASSGGQGYNEQFF.

V gene TRBV7-2 combines with J gene TRBJ2-1, with TRBD2 as a possible D gene (5 bases). Between the trimmed V and J ends, which lost 5 bases and 12 bases, there was a span of 14 bases. CDR3 length: 12 amino acids. Germline V gene data show CDR1 as SGHTA and CDR2 as FQGNSA. CDR3 bases: TGTGCCAGCAGCCGAGAGGGTGTTTGGCAGTTCTTC. Amino acid sequence: CASSREGVWQFF.

The rearrangement uses TRBV6-5 and TRBJ1-2, with TRBD1 matching over 7 bases. With 6 bases clipped from V and 8 bases from J, the junction kept 6 bases outside the gene matches. Germline CDR1 and CDR2: MNHEY and SVGAGI. The CDR3 is made up of 12 amino acids. CDR3 protein: CASRTGLDGYTF. In DNA form, the CDR3 reads TGTGCCAGCAGGACAGGGTTGGACGGCTACACCTTC.

V gene TRBV27 combines with J gene TRBJ1-6; D unclear. Germline V gene sequence: CDR1 MNHEY, CDR2 SMNVEV (reference sequence). The V end lost 3 bases, the J end lost 7 bases, and 10 bases lay between the germline ends. The CDR3 totals 14 residues. The CDR3: CASSFDSPNSPLHF. The CDR3 coding sequence is TGTGCCAGCAGTTTCGATAGTCCCAATTCACCCCTCCACTTT.

The chain combines TRBV12-3 or TRBV12-4 with TRBJ1-2, with D possibly being TRBD1 (5 bases). The CDR3 totals 13 residues. Trimming stripped 3 bases from V and 9 bases from J, with 14 bases between. The CDR3 DNA reads TGTGCCAGCAGTTTTCGACAGACAAGTAGCTACACCTTC. Residues: CASSFRQTSSYTF.

The chain is built from TRBV7-2 and TRBJ1-5; 9 bases align to TRBD1. V was pared by 1 base and J by 3 bases, with 4 bases of the junction left unmatched. CDR1 and CDR2 from the germline V gene are SGHTA and FQGNSA. This CDR3 has 16 residues. The CDR3 DNA sequence: TGTGCCAGCAGCTTAGTGGGACAGGGAGTCAATCAGCCCCAGCATTTT. This codes for CASSLVGQGVNQPQHF.

This clone was seen only once. The rearrangement joins TRBV5-1 to TRBJ1-4; D not certain. CDR3 length: 14 residues. Germline assignment: CDR1 SGHRS and CDR2 YFSETQ. V was pared by 4 bases and J by 4 bases, with 11 bases between. CDR3: CASSPYQINEKLFF. The CDR3 region has the DNA TGCGCCAGCAGCCCGTACCAGATTAATGAAAAACTGTTTTTT.

V and J are TRBV4-1 and TRBJ1-1; D uncertain. Between the trimmed V and J ends, which lost 1 base and 4 bases, there was a span of 13 bases. The CDR3 runs to 15 residues. Germline values: CDR1 MGHRA, CDR2 YSYEKL. In DNA, the CDR3 is TGCGCCAGCAGCCAAGGAGATCGGGTTGGCACTGAAGCTTTCTTT. Residues: CASSQGDRVGTEAFF.

The genes are TRBV2 and TRBJ1-5; D is ambiguous. The CDR3 contains 13 residues. V was pared by 2 bases and J by 7 bases, with 9 bases between. Germline values: CDR1 SNHLY, CDR2 FYNNEI. In DNA, the CDR3 is TGTGCCAGCAGTGAAAGGCCGCGGCAGCCCCAGCATTTT. It translates to CASSERPRQPQHF.

The rearrangement uses TRBV3-1 (or the pseudogene TRBV3-2) and TRBJ2-7, with no clear D. The germline CDR1 and CDR2 sequences are LGHDT and YNNKEL (reference sequence). Trimming removed 1 base from V and 7 bases from J, with 20 bases in between. The CDR3 sequence is 16 residues long. DNA of the CDR3: TGTGCCAGCAGCCAAGGTTGGTTTCAACCTCCTCGGGAGCAGTACTTC. This sequence encodes CASSQGWFQPPREQYF.

The chain has TRBV6-4 and TRBJ1-3; D is unresolved. There are 16 residues in the CDR3. V was clipped by 4 bases and J by 0 bases, with 13 bases between them. CDR1 and CDR2 (germline): MRHNA, SNTAGT. The CDR3 loop reads CASSGSRDYSGNTIYF. CDR3 nucleotide sequence: TGTGCCAGCAGTGGGAGCCGGGATTACTCTGGAAACACCATATATTTT.

The J gene is TRBJ1-2, the V gene TRBV7-8; 8 positions agree with TRBD1. Germline V gene lookup returns CDR1 SGHVS and CDR2 FQNEAQ. The junction had 10 bases not matched to a gene; V was cut back by 3 bases and J by 4 bases. The CDR3 runs to 16 residues. In DNA, the CDR3 is TGTGCCAGCAGCTTGGGACAGGCGGCGGCGAGCTATGGCTACACCTTC. It encodes CASSLGQAAASYGYTF.

The V and J genes are TRBV15 and TRBJ2-1; 10 nucleotides match TRBD1. The CDR3 is made up of 16 amino acids. Looked up from germline, CDR1 is LNHNV and CDR2 is YYDKDF (reference sequence). J gave up 4 bases and V 1 base, and 4 bases lay outside the gene matches. This CDR3 reads CATSRGLGQGYNEQFF. In nucleotides, the CDR3 is TGTGCCACCAGCAGAGGCCTGGGACAGGGGTACAATGAGCAGTTCTTC.

The CDR3 nucleotides read TGCGCCAGCAGCCGCCCGGTAGCGGTAATTTTCAATGAGCAGTTCTTC. It is translated as CASSRPVAVIFNEQFF. The V call is TRBV5-1, the J call TRBJ2-1; perhaps TRBD2 as D (6 bases). CDR3 length equals 16 residues. The germline gives CDR1 SGHRS, CDR2 YFSETQ. Trimming took 4 bases from V and 6 from J, leaving 20 bases between them.

This clone came up many times. V and J are TRBV6-2 or TRBV6-3 and TRBJ2-1; 11 positions match TRBD1. Trimming cost V 2 bases and J 9 bases; bases outside gene matches: 9. The CDR3 runs 16 residues. Germline CDR1 MNHEY, CDR2 SVGEGT. The DNA for the CDR3 is TGTGCCAGCAGTTACGAGGGACAGGGGGGGAGGTCTGAGCAGTTCTTC. It encodes CASSYEGQGGRSEQFF.

This rearrangement joins TRBV9 to TRBJ2-6; D remains unclear. The CDR3 is 15 amino acids. V was cut by 2 bases and J by 0 bases, with 6 bases left in between. Germline V gene sequence: CDR1 SGDLS, CDR2 YYNGEE. This CDR3 reads CASSVRSSGANVLTF. CDR3 nucleotides: TGTGCCAGCAGCGTCCGGAGCTCTGGGGCCAACGTCCTGACTTTC.

This chain links TRBV11-2 with TRBJ1-1; D is possibly TRBD1 (6 bases). This CDR3 is built from 15 residues. V was pared by 0 bases and J by 6 bases, with 14 bases between. CDR1 and CDR2 from the germline V gene are SGHAT and FQNNGV. The CDR3, as DNA: TGTGCCAGCAGCTTAGAACCCGCAAAGGGGGCTGAAGCTTTCTTT. Protein: CASSLEPAKGAEAFF.

The V gene is TRBV5-1, the J gene TRBJ2-7, with D possibly TRBD1 on 5 matching bases. Germline V gives CDR1 SGHRS, CDR2 YFSETQ. The CDR3 has 14 amino acids. The ends were cut back, 0 bases at V and 4 bases at J, with 11 bases in the middle. The CDR3 DNA follows: TGCGCCAGCAGCTTGGACCAGGGCAGGTACGAGCAGTACTTC. It yields the protein CASSLDQGRYEQYF.